This T cell receptor beta chain was sequenced in a study of blood T cell repertoires in COVID-19. Turning to the study itself: T cells, B-cell-depleted T cells, or PBMCs supplied cDNA or gDNA.

Here immunoSEQ multiplex PCR was the method, and the copy in TCRdb shows in-frame clones only, minus some. The sample holds roughly 150,000 clones, almost 80% seen once. Germline CDR1 and CDR2: MGHRA and YSYEKL. The V segment lost 4 bases and the J segment 3 bases; nucleotides outside the gene matches: 9. The CDR3 consists of 16 residues. The sequencing input was peripheral blood. This clonotype originated in a man aged 45-65 years with active or convalescent COVID-19. The V gene is TRBV4-1, the J gene TRBJ2-3, with TRBD2 identical over 8 bases. CDR3 sequence reads: CASSRVAGTRTDTQYF. DNA for the CDR3: TGCGCCAGCAGCCGAGTGGCCGGGACTAGGACAGATACGCAGTATTTT.